The 11 T cell receptor beta chains given below trace back to one sample, sequenced in a study of T cells in Graves' hyperthyroidism and ophthalmopathy. The investigators amplified TCR beta CDR3 regions from RNA transcripts. Using the HTBI primer set, a first-round RT-PCR was run on the TCR CDR3. TCRdb used MiXCR to reprocess the multiplex PCR reads, holding one entry per CDR3 protein. This table has some 530,000 distinct CDR3 sequences, about 22% appearing once. The sample comprised blood. Receptor source: a woman aged 65 to 85 with Graves' ophthalmopathy.

This clonotype has only a few counts. This chain uses TRBV19 with TRBJ2-3, with 7 nucleotides matching TRBD2. Germline-derived CDR1 and CDR2 are LNHDA and SQIVND (reference sequence). V lost 8 bases and J lost 11; bases outside the gene matches: 25. CDR3 length: 17 residues. As DNA, the CDR3 is TGTGCCAGTGCTAGAAGAGGAAGCGGGACCGGGTATGTGGAGCAGTATTTT. It is translated as CASARRGSGTGYVEQYF.

In this sample, this clonotype turned up a few times. This chain's CDR3 is CASSLLGGMNTEAFF. CDR3 in DNA: TGTGCCAGCAGCTTATTGGGCGGGATGAACACTGAAGCTTTCTTT. The chain joins TRBV7-2 to TRBJ1-1; the D is unclear. The CDR3 loop spans 15 amino acids. The germline gives CDR1 SGHTA, CDR2 FQGNSA. Trimming removed 2 bases from V and 0 bases from J, with 10 bases in between.

The J gene is TRBJ1-4, the V gene TRBV12-3 or TRBV12-4; D gene uncertain. The CDR3 runs 14 residues. Trimming left V 7 bases short and J 3 bases short, with 12 bases between. In nucleotides, the CDR3 is TGTGCCAGCACTAACAGCCCCTCTAATGAAAAACTGTTTTTT. It translates to CASTNSPSNEKLFF.

This clonotype showed up many times. J is TRBJ2-1 and V is TRBV7-2, with 7 positions matching TRBD1. The CDR3 loop spans 17 amino acids. The trim removed 1 base at V and 4 bases at J, leaving 10 bases unmatched. Germline V CDR1 and CDR2: SGHTA, FQGNSA. The CDR3 spells CASSLVGGGRSYNEQFF. The CDR3 nucleotides are TGTGCCAGCAGCTTAGTAGGGGGCGGGCGGAGTTACAATGAGCAGTTCTTC.

The chain uses TRBV11-2 and TRBJ2-4, with 8 nucleotides matching TRBD1. Germline V gives CDR1 SGHAT, CDR2 FQNNGV. The V gene end was trimmed by 0 bases and the J gene end by 7 bases; junction bases not matched to a gene: 2. The CDR3 is made up of 14 amino acids. CDR3 in DNA: TGTGCCAGCAGCTTAGACAGGACAGGGAACATTCAGTACTTC. Residues: CASSLDRTGNIQYF.

The genes are TRBV10-2 and TRBJ2-1; D unresolved. The CDR3 loop spans 12 amino acids. The ends were cut back, 5 bases at V and 12 bases at J, with 14 bases in the middle. Germline CDR1 reads WSHSY; CDR2 reads SAAADI. The CDR3 sequence is CASSHAEFGQFF. The CDR3 DNA follows: TGCGCCAGCAGTCACGCCGAATTTGGGCAGTTCTTC.

This clonotype has ten or more counts. The CDR3 reads CASSPSTEAFF. The DNA of the CDR3 is TGTGCCAGCAGCCCTTCTACTGAAGCTTTCTTT. The V call is TRBV28, the J call TRBJ1-1; D ambiguous. V dropped 6 bases and J dropped 5 bases, with 7 bases sitting between them. CDR1 and CDR2 (germline): MDHEN, SYDVKM. This CDR3 has 11 amino acids. Looking up the rest from reference TRBV28 and TRBJ1-1 gives the full variable domain: DVKVTQSSRYLVKRTGEKVFLECVQDMDHENMFWYRQDPGLGLRLIYFSYDVKMKEKGDIPEGYSVSREKKERFSLILESASTNQTSMYLCASSPSTEAFFGQGTRLTVV.

CDR3 bases: TGCGCCAGCAGTCCCCGACTAGCGGGAGGTAAGGGGGATGAGCAGTTCTTC. It translates to CASSPRLAGGKGDEQFF. The chain recombines TRBV10-1 with TRBJ2-1; TRBD2 aligns across 13 bases. J was trimmed by 8 bases and V by 5 bases; bases with no gene match: 12. CDR3 length: 17 residues. Germline V gives CDR1 WNHNN, CDR2 SYGVQD (reference sequence).

The chain carries TRBV5-1 and TRBJ1-2; TRBD1 matches 7 bases. Germline V gene lookup returns CDR1 SGHRS and CDR2 YFSETQ. This CDR3 is built from 12 residues. Trimming cost V 5 bases and J 10 bases; bases outside gene matches: 8. In DNA form, the CDR3 reads TGCGCCAGCAGAGAGGACAGGTCGGTCTACACCTTC. Encoded protein: CASREDRSVYTF.

This clonotype came up many times. The V and J genes are TRBV12-3 or TRBV12-4 and TRBJ2-7, with 10 bases matching TRBD1. There are 16 residues in the CDR3. V shed 3 bases and J 2 bases; nucleotides not matched to a gene: 7. This CDR3 is CASSLGTGVTTYEQYF. CDR3 DNA sequence: TGTGCCAGCAGTTTGGGGACAGGGGTCACCACCTACGAGCAGTACTTC.

This clonotype appeared many times. The CDR3 sequence: CASSIIGGTKQFF. CDR3 nucleotides: TGTGCCAGCAGTATCATAGGGGGCACTAAGCAGTTCTTC. The chain carries TRBV11-2 and TRBJ2-1, with 7 nucleotides matching TRBD1. This CDR3 has 13 amino acids. Germline values: CDR1 SGHAT, CDR2 FQNNGV. J was trimmed by 11 bases and V by 6 bases; bases with no gene match: 10.